The 26 T cell receptor beta chains listed next were all sequenced from one sample in a study of OX40 agonist ivuxolimab in advanced cancers. The method behind the library was the immunoSEQ multiplex PCR assay. Not all clones reach the TCRdb copy of this immuneACCESS table, which keeps in-frame sequences only. Checked studies attribute under half of the gap to unresolved V genes and leave the rest unexplained. The sample table shows around 45,000 clones, and just over 90% are seen once. Under 20% of the sample is taken by the ten largest. The material was CD4+ or CD8+ T cells sorted from blood, obtained in a trial of the OX40 agonist ivuxolimab. These receptors came from an adult with an advanced solid tumor such as melanoma, head and neck, liver or kidney cancer.

CDR3 in amino acids: CASSLVGQGAGEKLFF. DNA of the CDR3: TGTGCCAGCAGCTTAGTAGGACAGGGGGCAGGAGAAAAACTGTTTTTT. The V and J genes are TRBV11-2 and TRBJ1-4; TRBD1 matches at 11 bases. The CDR3 spans 16 residues. The germline gives CDR1 SGHAT, CDR2 FQNNGV. V lost 1 base to trimming and J lost 8 bases; unmatched junction nucleotides: 6.

This clone has just one count. This chain joins TRBV19 and TRBJ1-1; D is unclear. The CDR3 consists of 16 residues. In germline, CDR1 is LNHDA, CDR2 SQIVND (reference sequence). V lost 1 base, J lost 5 bases, and 17 bases lay in between. The CDR3 region has the DNA TGTGCCAGTAGTATAGTAGGGTTATTGGTTGGGACTGAAGCTTTCTTT. Its translation is CASSIVGLLVGTEAFF.

The chain has TRBV7-8 and TRBJ2-7; a weak D match, TRBD1 (6 bases). The V end was cut by 5 bases, the J end by 3 bases, with 11 bases between. CDR1 is SGHVS and CDR2 is FQNEAQ in the germline V gene. The CDR3 loop spans 13 amino acids. CDR3 protein: CASSLTGDYEQYF. The CDR3 DNA reads as TGTGCCAGCAGCCTGACAGGAGACTACGAGCAGTACTTC.

The chain links TRBV7-9 to TRBJ1-1; D might be TRBD1 (6 bases). Germline V lookup: CDR1 SEHNR, CDR2 FQNEAQ (reference sequence). This CDR3 comprises 12 residues. Trimming took off 5 bases at V and 5 bases at J, with 9 bases between the two ends. CDR3 amino acids: CASSTGQTEAFF. Here the CDR3 DNA reads TGTGCCAGCAGCACCGGACAGACTGAAGCTTTCTTT.

The gene calls are TRBV29-1 and TRBJ2-4; D may correspond to TRBD1 or TRBD2 (5 bases each). V lost 2 bases, J lost 9 bases, and 11 bases lay in between. The germline gives CDR1 SQVTM, CDR2 ANQGSEA. The CDR3 runs 12 residues. The CDR3 nucleotides read TGCAGCGTTGAATCTGGGGACGGCATTCAGTACTTC. This sequence encodes CSVESGDGIQYF.

The chain employs TRBV4-2 and TRBJ2-7, with 14 bases identical to TRBD2. Germline assignment: CDR1 LGHNA and CDR2 YNFKEQ. With 2 bases clipped from V and 0 bases from J, the junction kept 6 bases outside the gene matches. CDR3 length: 18 amino acids. The CDR3 here is CASSQQGLAGATSYEQYF. CDR3 coding DNA: TGTGCCAGCAGCCAACAGGGACTAGCGGGGGCCACCTCCTACGAGCAGTACTTC.

CDR3 coding DNA: TGTGCCAGCAGCGCCGGGACAGTGCACACAGATACGCAGTATTTT. Translated: CASSAGTVHTDTQYF. This rearrangement joins TRBV9 to TRBJ2-3; 7 bases match TRBD1. The CDR3 runs to 15 residues. Germline CDR1 reads SGDLS; CDR2 reads YYNGEE. J gave up 2 bases and V 3 bases, and 6 bases lay outside the gene matches. Filled out from reference TRBV9 and TRBJ2-3, the complete variable domain reads DSGVTQTPKHLITATGQRVTLRCSPRSGDLSVYWYQQSLDQGLQFLIQYYNGEERAKGNILERFSAQQFPDLHSELNLSSLELGDSALYFCASSAGTVHTDTQYFGPGTRLTVL.

This chain uses TRBV13 with TRBJ2-7, with D unresolved. Trimming removed 5 bases at V and 6 bases at J, with 11 bases between. The CDR3 runs to 12 residues. Germline CDR1 and CDR2: PRHDT and FYEKMQ (reference sequence). CDR3 amino acids: CASSPAPGEQYF. CDR3 bases: TGTGCCAGCAGCCCGGCCCCCGGCGAGCAGTACTTC.

The chain carries TRBV2 and TRBJ2-7; D is undetermined. Germline assignment: CDR1 SNHLY and CDR2 FYNNEI. The length of the CDR3 is 12 residues. Trimming removed 9 bases from V and 2 bases from J, with 11 bases in between. The CDR3 protein is CASTEETYEQYF. CDR3 coding DNA: TGTGCCAGTACAGAGGAAACCTACGAGCAGTACTTC.

The V and J genes are TRBV4-1 and TRBJ2-1; tentatively, D is TRBD1 or TRBD2 (5 bases each). Deletions cut 4 bases from V and 4 bases from J, with 8 bases between. Germline-derived CDR1 and CDR2 are MGHRA and YSYEKL. The CDR3 contains 13 residues. CDR3 loop: CASSRDEYNEQFF. The CDR3, as DNA: TGCGCCAGCAGCCGGGACGAGTACAATGAGCAGTTCTTC.

This clone was found a few times. The rearrangement links TRBV4-1 to TRBJ1-3; D is undetermined. The CDR3 has 16 residues. Between the trimmed V and J ends, which lost 0 bases and 0 bases, there was a span of 9 bases. Germline CDR1 and CDR2: MGHRA and YSYEKL. The CDR3 region is CASSQDPGYSGNTIYF. CDR3 DNA: TGCGCCAGCAGCCAAGATCCAGGATACTCTGGAAACACCATATATTTT.

The V gene is TRBV11-2, the J gene TRBJ2-1; D is ambiguous. The CDR3 has 12 residues. Germline CDR1 reads SGHAT; CDR2 reads FQNNGV. Trimming removed 1 base from V and 9 bases from J, with 7 bases in between. The CDR3 region has the DNA TGTGCCAGCAGCTTAGGAATCACTGAGCAGTTCTTC. Translating gives CASSLGITEQFF.

This chain's CDR3 is CASSQVPSEYNEQFF. The CDR3 DNA follows: TGTGCCAGCAGCCAAGTGCCTAGCGAGTACAATGAGCAGTTCTTC. This sequence joins TRBV4-2 and TRBJ2-1; D possibly corresponds to TRBD2 (6 bases). V shed 1 base and J shed 4 bases, with 11 bases lying between them. Germline CDR1 and CDR2: LGHNA and YNFKEQ. The CDR3 covers 15 residues.

The CDR3 loop is CASSVGGVQGQPQHF. The CDR3, as DNA: TGTGCCAGCAGCGTAGGAGGGGTACAGGGTCAGCCCCAGCATTTT. This chain uses TRBV9 with TRBJ1-5; tentative D call: TRBD1 (6 bases). Germline V lookup: CDR1 SGDLS, CDR2 YYNGEE. V was cut by 0 bases and J by 6 bases, with 13 bases left in between. The CDR3 sequence is 15 residues long.

The chain combines TRBV10-2 with TRBJ2-7; D uncertain. V shed 4 bases and J shed 5 bases, with 12 bases lying between them. Germline CDR1 is WSHSY and CDR2 is SAAADI. CDR3 size: 13 residues. The CDR3 DNA reads TGCGCCAGCAGTGTCGGTGAGGTAGACGAGCAGTACTTC. This gives the protein CASSVGEVDEQYF.

V and J are TRBV28 and TRBJ2-7; 10 bases are shared with TRBD1. Germline CDR1 and CDR2: MDHEN and SYDVKM. There are 14 residues in the CDR3. V shed 6 bases and J 6 bases; nucleotides not matched to a gene: 8. The CDR3 DNA reads TGTGCCAGCAGGACGGGACAGGGGTACTTCGAGCAGTACTTC. Translating it yields CASRTGQGYFEQYF. The full variable domain, its missing parts supplied by reference TRBV28 and TRBJ2-7, is DVKVTQSSRYLVKRTGEKVFLECVQDMDHENMFWYRQDPGLGLRLIYFSYDVKMKEKGDIPEGYSVSREKKERFSLILESASTNQTSMYLCASRTGQGYFEQYFGPGTRLTVT.

A note on this clone: A read error may account for a junction end that differs from germline. The chain uses TRBV19 and TRBJ2-1; 10 bases map to TRBD2. The germline gives CDR1 LNHDA, CDR2 SQIVND (reference sequence). CDR3 length equals 17 residues. The CDR3 bases are TGTGCCAGTACTATAGCGGGAGGCGTATTTTCCTACAATGAGCAGTTCTTC. Amino acids: CASTIAGGVFSYNEQFF. Looking up the rest from reference TRBV19 and TRBJ2-1 gives the full variable domain: DGGITQSPKYLFRKEGQNVTLSCEQNLNHDAMYWYRQDPGQGLRLIYYSQIVNDFQKGDIAEGYSVSREKKESFPLTVTSAQKNPTAFYLCASTIAGGVFSYNEQFFGPGTRLTVL.

There are a few counts of this clone. This chain uses TRBV6-6 with TRBJ1-5, with TRBD1 matching over 9 bases. The CDR3 sequence is 15 residues long. Germline V gene sequence: CDR1 MNHNY, CDR2 SVGAGI (reference sequence). Losses at the gene ends were 4 bases for V and 3 bases for J; bases not matched to a gene: 4. The CDR3 nucleotides are TGTGCCAGCAGTTGGGCACAGGGGGCCAATCAGCCCCAGCATTTT. Protein product: CASSWAQGANQPQHF.

The gene calls are TRBV5-4 and TRBJ2-7; tentatively, D is TRBD1 or TRBD2 (5 bases each). The CDR3 runs 15 residues. Deletions cut 4 bases from V and 0 bases from J, with 14 bases between. CDR1 is SGHNT and CDR2 is YYREEE in the germline V gene (reference sequence). In DNA, the CDR3 is TGTGCCAGCAGCCCCTGGGACCTGAGCTCCTACGAGCAGTACTTC. Its protein product is CASSPWDLSSYEQYF.

The J gene is TRBJ2-7, the V gene TRBV28; no reliable D call. This CDR3 is 11 amino acids long. V was trimmed by 10 bases and J by 4 bases, leaving 11 bases between them. The germline gives CDR1 MDHEN, CDR2 SYDVKM. As DNA, the CDR3 is TGTGCCACCTCGGACGGATACGAGCAGTACTTC. As protein: CATSDGYEQYF.

This clone was counted once. The CDR3: CATSRDFLREQPQHF. The CDR3 DNA reads TGTGCCACCAGCAGAGATTTCCTCCGAGAGCAGCCCCAGCATTTT. The gene calls are TRBV15 and TRBJ1-5, with D unclear. The V end lost 0 bases, the J end lost 7 bases, and 13 bases lay between the germline ends. The CDR3 extends over 15 amino acids. The germline gives CDR1 LNHNV, CDR2 YYDKDF (reference sequence).

The rearrangement links TRBV19 to TRBJ2-4; 7 nucleotides agree with TRBD1. The CDR3 sequence is 16 residues long. V was pared by 7 bases and J by 4 bases, with 13 bases of the junction left unmatched. Germline assignment: CDR1 LNHDA and CDR2 SQIVND (reference sequence). CDR3 amino acids: CASTPRTGPLKNIQYF. As DNA, the CDR3 is TGTGCCAGTACCCCAAGGACAGGTCCCCTTAAAAACATTCAGTACTTC.

The chain is built from TRBV7-6 and TRBJ2-1; 16 bases align to TRBD2. The germline V gene encodes CDR1 SGHVS and CDR2 FNYEAQ. The CDR3 consists of 16 residues. Trimming removed 4 bases from V and 4 bases from J; junction bases left unmatched: 1. This chain's CDR3 is CASSSGLAGGYNEQFF. CDR3 sequence (DNA): TGTGCCAGCAGCTCGGGACTAGCGGGGGGGTACAATGAGCAGTTCTTC.

The chain links TRBV19 to TRBJ2-1; perhaps TRBD1 as D (6 bases). The CDR3 runs 14 residues. Germline V lookup: CDR1 LNHDA, CDR2 SQIVND (reference sequence). Trimming took 4 bases from V and 4 from J, leaving 11 bases between them. Here the CDR3 DNA reads TGTGCCAGTAGTAGGCAGGGGTCTTACAATGAGCAGTTCTTC. It translates to CASSRQGSYNEQFF.

The V call is TRBV2, the J call TRBJ2-3, with D unclear. V shed 5 bases and J shed 5 bases, with 14 bases lying between them. Germline CDR1 is SNHLY and CDR2 is FYNNEI. There are 14 residues in the CDR3. The DNA for the CDR3 is TGTGCCAGCAGTCGGTCCTACCCGATAGATACGCAGTATTTT. Encoded protein: CASSRSYPIDTQYF.

The chain carries TRBV5-1 and TRBJ1-3, with no clear D. The length of the CDR3 is 17 residues. V lost 4 bases and J lost 0, with 17 bases in between. The germline V gene has CDR1 SGHRS and CDR2 YFSETQ. CDR3 coding DNA: TGCGCCAGCAGCCCGGATCCTAGACTGTACTCTGGAAACACCATATATTTT. Translation gives CASSPDPRLYSGNTIYF.